The clone carrying this T cell receptor (beta chain) was counted only a few times. Its target is not known. The CDR3 is 17 amino acids. V was pared by 3 bases and J by 8 bases, with 13 bases of the junction left unmatched. The germline CDR1 and CDR2 sequences are MGHDK and SYGVNS. The library was built from roughly 400 ng RNA with molecular barcoded adaptors for alpha/delta and beta/gamma chains. TCRdb reprocessed the reads with MiXCR, giving one entry per CDR3 protein. The repertoire holds around 65,000 distinct CDR3 sequences, with roughly a fifth as singletons. These data belong to a study of read filtering for tumor transcriptome and immune sequencing. Background on the study: Mean patient age was approximately 66 years, range about 45 to 85; some 17 male, some 15 female.

Findings of the study overall: IR-seq captured clonotypes deeper and more reliably than RNA-seq. Correlation between methods rose after single-read clonotypes were removed.

Sequencing input: a population of CD138-negative cells sorted from bone marrow. This sequence originates from a donor older than 35 with multiple myeloma. J is TRBJ1-4 and V is TRBV25-1; 9 bases match TRBD1. This chain's CDR3 is CASSDSYRTGDREKLFF. CDR3 bases: TGTGCCAGCAGTGATAGTTATCGGACAGGGGATCGGGAAAAACTGTTTTTT.